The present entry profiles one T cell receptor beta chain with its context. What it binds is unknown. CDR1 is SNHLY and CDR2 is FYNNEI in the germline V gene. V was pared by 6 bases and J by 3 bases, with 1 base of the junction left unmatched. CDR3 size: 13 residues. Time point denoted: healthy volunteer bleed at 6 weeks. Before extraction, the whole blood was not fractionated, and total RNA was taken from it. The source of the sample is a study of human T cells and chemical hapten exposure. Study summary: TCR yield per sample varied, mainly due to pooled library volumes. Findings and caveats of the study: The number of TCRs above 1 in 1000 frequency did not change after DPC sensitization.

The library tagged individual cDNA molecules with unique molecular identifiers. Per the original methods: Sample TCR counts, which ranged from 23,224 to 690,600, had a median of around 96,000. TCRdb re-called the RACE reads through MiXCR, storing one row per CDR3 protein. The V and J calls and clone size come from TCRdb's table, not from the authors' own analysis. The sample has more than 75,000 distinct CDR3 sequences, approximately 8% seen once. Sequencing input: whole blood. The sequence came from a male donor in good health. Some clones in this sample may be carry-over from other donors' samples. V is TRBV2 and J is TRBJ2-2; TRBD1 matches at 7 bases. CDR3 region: CASRGQYTGELFF. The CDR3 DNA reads TGTGCCAGCAGGGGACAGTACACCGGGGAGCTGTTTTTT.